The text below deals with one T cell receptor beta chain. Antigen specificity is unknown. This entry comes from a study of T cell repertoires and HLA-DP antigens. The study, taken as a whole, reports: Responder cells were total CD4+ cells with a HeLa antigen-presenting system.

The CDR3 has 13 residues. CDR1 and CDR2 from the germline V gene are MNHNS and SASEGT. Trimming shortened V by 1 base and J by 7 bases, and 10 bases separated the two germline ends. Profiling relied on immunoSEQ multiplex PCR, and the TCRdb table lists in-frame clones only, not all of them. The table shows roughly 70,000 clones, with just under 80% occurring only once. Input material: CD4+ T cells from PBMCs. This receptor was obtained from a man aged 60 to 75 in good health and CMV-seronegative. V is TRBV6-1 and J is TRBJ1-2, with a tentative D call TRBD1 (5 bases). CDR3 coding DNA: TGTGCCAGCAGTGAAGGGGGACTTGGTGGCTACACCTTC. It is translated as CASSEGGLGGYTF.